This T cell receptor (beta chain) originates from a study of blood T cell repertoires in COVID-19. Libraries were prepared by immunoSEQ multiplex PCR; TCRdb keeps only in-frame clonotypes and omits some of them. There are 15,000 to 20,000 clones in the sample; 81% occur only once, and around 14% lies in the top ten. Per the germline V gene, CDR1 is MNHEY and CDR2 is SVGAGI. V was shortened by 6 bases and J by 4 bases, with 17 bases between the two germline ends. The CDR3 has 15 residues. This clonotype originated in a man aged 40-50 years with active or convalescent COVID-19. The rearrangement joins TRBV6-5 to TRBJ2-3, with a tentative D call TRBD1 (6 bases). Sequences were obtained from peripheral blood. CDR3 DNA sequence: TGTGCCAGCAGCCCCGGGACAATAAGGGCAGATACGCAGTATTTT. Its protein product is CASSPGTIRADTQYF.